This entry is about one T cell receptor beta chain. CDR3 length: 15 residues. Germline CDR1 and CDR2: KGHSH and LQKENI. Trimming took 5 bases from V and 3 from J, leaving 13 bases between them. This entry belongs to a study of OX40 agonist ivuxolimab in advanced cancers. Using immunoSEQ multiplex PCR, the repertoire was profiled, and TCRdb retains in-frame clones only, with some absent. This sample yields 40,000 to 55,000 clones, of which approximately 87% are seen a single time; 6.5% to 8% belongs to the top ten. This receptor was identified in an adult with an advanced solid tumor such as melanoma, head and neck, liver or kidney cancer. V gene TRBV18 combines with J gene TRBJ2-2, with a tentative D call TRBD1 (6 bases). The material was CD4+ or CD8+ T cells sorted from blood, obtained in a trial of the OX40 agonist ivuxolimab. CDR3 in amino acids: CASSSTGLDTGELFF. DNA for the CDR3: TGTGCCAGCTCATCCACAGGGTTGGACACCGGGGAGCTGTTTTTT.